The text below deals with one T cell receptor beta chain. The sample originates from a study of T cell changes during pregnancy in multiple sclerosis. J lost 3 bases, V lost 9 bases, and 11 bases had no gene match. The CDR3 runs to 16 residues. Germline V gives CDR1 SGHRS, CDR2 YFSETQ. This table comes from immunoSEQ multiplex PCR, and its TCRdb copy is limited to in-frame clones, with some not included. The top ten clones hold around 0.56% of a sample with 50,000 or so clones, around 92% of them seen once. This specimen consisted of CD4+ T cells from peripheral blood mononuclear cells, obtained after pregnancy. The TCR originated in a female donor with multiple sclerosis, enrolled in a pregnancy study. This chain joins TRBV5-1 and TRBJ2-2, with 10 nucleotides matching TRBD2. DNA of the CDR3: TGCGCCACCAGAAAGCGGGAGGGCCCGGACACCGGGGAGCTGTTTTTT. It specifies CATRKREGPDTGELFF. Full variable domain (missing parts from reference TRBV5-1 and TRBJ2-2): KAGVTQTPRYLIKTRGQQVTLSCSPISGHRSVSWYQQTPGQGLQFLFEYFSETQRNKGNFPGRFSGRQFSNSRSEMNVSTLELGDSALYLCATRKREGPDTGELFFGEGSRLTVL.